A selection of T cell receptor beta chains follows, all from one sample in a study of vaccination and CD4 T cells after COVID-19. TCRdb re-called the PCR reads with MiXCR, one entry per CDR3 protein. The sample yields 30,000 or so distinct CDR3 sequences, approximately 49% seen once. The sample consisted of CD4+ T cells from blood, taken about 7 months after SARS-CoV-2 vaccination. The receptors were sampled from a human donor who had recovered from COVID-19. Each CDR3 is given with its conserved first and last residue. Size is stated for part of the rows, as once, few or many counts, or as a class when the clone is expanded.

abundance,v_gene,j_gene,CDR3aa
once,TRBV7-3,TRBJ2-1,CASSQGPINEQFF
few,TRBV27,TRBJ1-1,CASSLGAGGEAFF
-,TRBV5-8,TRBJ2-2,CASGSGSSGELFF
few,TRBV25-1,TRBJ2-5,CASSERAPGPVETQYF
once,TRBV6-1,TRBJ2-3,CASRRPMSTVGTDTQYF
-,TRBV21-1,TRBJ1-6,CASSKLGLCNSPLHF
few,TRBV28,TRBJ1-5,CASSFSNQPQHF
-,TRBV6-5,TRBJ1-1,CASSYIRQSRGNTEAFF
-,TRBV20-1,TRBJ1-2,CSARVWGLDGYTF
-,TRBV6-1,TRBJ2-1,CASSDGVAGLNEQFF
once,TRBV20-1,TRBJ1-2,CSASRGGDGYTF
-,TRBV19,TRBJ2-7,CASSRRTGRNEQYF
-,TRBV20-1,TRBJ2-7,CSASMTGAREQYF
-,TRBV29-1,TRBJ2-2,CSVEVGQGEAGELFF
-,TRBV7-2,TRBJ2-7,CASSLGTKAYEQYF
-,TRBV7-8,TRBJ1-1,CASSPQGTEAFF
-,TRBV15,TRBJ2-7,CATSRVYSSYEQYF
-,TRBV6-6,TRBJ2-1,CASSPGTGPLYNEQFF
-,TRBV20-1,TRBJ2-1,CRGGGPAEQFF
-,TRBV15,TRBJ2-3,CATSRSWGGTDTQYF
-,TRBV7-9,TRBJ2-3,CASSSSGRGTHTQYF
few,TRBV5-4,TRBJ1-1,CASSTDEIEAFF
-,TRBV7-9,TRBJ2-7,CASSLGRYEQYF
few,TRBV7-2,TRBJ1-6,CASSLGPAGSDSPLHF
-,TRBV20-1,TRBJ2-3,CSAFSSPRGPDTQYF
-,TRBV7-9,TRBJ1-4,CASGRQGTINEKLFF
few,TRBV28,TRBJ2-2,CASSGINTGELFF
few,TRBV7-2,TRBJ1-6,CASSLGTGASPLHF
few,TRBV7-2,TRBJ2-1,CASSLVHNEQFF
few,TRBV11-3,TRBJ2-5,CASSSWETGQETQYF
once,TRBV20-1,TRBJ2-7,CSAHQGGSHEQYF
-,TRBV4-1,TRBJ2-3,CASSQERGAQSTDTQYF
-,TRBV30,TRBJ2-3,CAWSRGNSTDTQYF
few,TRBV2,TRBJ2-3,CASSPDNTDTQYF
-,TRBV19,TRBJ2-3,CASSLGGPDTQYF
-,TRBV6-5,TRBJ2-3,CASSYGGGGDTQYF
-,TRBV12-3/TRBV12-4,TRBJ2-5,CASSRRAKSGQETQYF
-,TRBV28,TRBJ1-5,CASSGQDYRPQHF
-,TRBV29-1,TRBJ2-1,CSVDPYNEQFF
few,TRBV20-1,TRBJ1-6,CSAREYFSSPLHF
few,TRBV7-8,TRBJ2-2,CASSSDGLKTGELFF
-,TRBV20-1,TRBJ2-6,CSARRLAGGSGANVLTF
few,TRBV6-1,TRBJ1-5,CASSSGQGNVHQPQHF
-,TRBV19,TRBJ2-3,CASSIVEGGDTQYF
-,TRBV6-2/TRBV6-3,TRBJ2-7,CASSYVLAGDEQYF
-,TRBV6-1,TRBJ1-2,CASTDRGSGYTF
-,TRBV6-1,TRBJ2-4,CASRTGRTLAKNIQYF
-,TRBV6-2/TRBV6-3,TRBJ1-2,CASSYSTGGLYGYTF